This passage covers 22 T cell receptor beta chains from one sample sequenced in a study of cytomegalovirus exposure and HLA in healthy donors. This PCR relied on a set of 60 Vbeta primers and 13 Jbeta primers. TCRdb's table, derived via immunoSEQ multiplex PCR, lists solely in-frame clones and lacks some. The sample records about 38,000 clones, about 66% being singletons. Source material: PBMCs. The receptors shown here come from a man in his fifties or sixties in good health and CMV-seropositive.

This clone has more than one count but fewer than ten. CDR3 loop: CASRGRGTMNTEAFF. The CDR3 DNA is TGTGCCAGCAGGGGGCGAGGGACTATGAACACTGAAGCTTTCTTT. The gene calls are TRBV6-5 and TRBJ1-1; TRBD1 might be the D (5 bases). CDR3 length: 15 residues. V was trimmed by 6 bases and J by 0 bases, leaving 14 bases between them. Per the germline V gene, CDR1 is MNHEY and CDR2 is SVGAGI.

DNA for the CDR3: TGTGCCAGTACCCTCATGGAGGGGATGAACACTGAAGCTTTCTTT. It is translated as CASTLMEGMNTEAFF. The chain employs TRBV6-1 and TRBJ1-1; maybe TRBD1 (5 bases). Germline V gives CDR1 MNHNS, CDR2 SASEGT. The V and J ends lost 9 bases and 0 bases respectively, with 17 bases between them. CDR3 length equals 15 residues.

The chain employs TRBV6-5 and TRBJ1-1; D not certain. Trimming took 7 bases from V and 0 from J, leaving 9 bases between them. CDR1 MNHEY and CDR2 SVGAGI come from the germline V gene. The CDR3 sequence is 13 residues long. The CDR3: CASTRYLNTEAFF. CDR3 DNA: TGTGCCAGCACACGCTACTTGAACACTGAAGCTTTCTTT.

J is TRBJ1-6 and V is TRBV30; no definite D call. Germline CDR1 GTSNPN, CDR2 SVGIG (reference sequence). There are 13 residues in the CDR3. V was shortened by 4 bases and J by 5 bases, with 9 bases between the two germline ends. CDR3 residues: CAWIERNNSPLHF. CDR3 sequence (DNA): TGTGCCTGGATTGAGAGAAATAATTCACCCCTCCACTTT.

A word on this clone: Other DNA sequences in the sample encode the same CDR3. The genes are TRBV6-5 and TRBJ1-5, with TRBD1 identical over 7 bases. The CDR3 consists of 13 residues. The trim removed 2 bases at V and 7 bases at J, leaving 2 bases unmatched. Germline values: CDR1 MNHEY, CDR2 SVGAGI. Written as DNA, the CDR3 is TGTGCCAGCAGTTACGACAGGGACCAGCCCCAGCATTTT. Residues: CASSYDRDQPQHF.

The chain couples TRBV2 to TRBJ2-1; TRBD1 matches 8 bases. V gave up 7 bases and J gave up 7 bases; unmatched junction bases: 12. Per germline, CDR1 SNHLY and CDR2 FYNNEI. The CDR3 spans 15 residues. CDR3 loop: CASTLLGTGYNEQFF. As DNA, the CDR3 is TGTGCCAGCACCCTCCTGGGGACAGGTTATAATGAGCAGTTCTTC.

This clone has a handful of counts. The gene calls are TRBV9 and TRBJ2-5, with TRBD1 matching over 8 bases. CDR1 SGDLS and CDR2 YYNGEE come from the germline V gene. The CDR3 runs to 15 residues. V shed 2 bases and J 1 base; nucleotides not matched to a gene: 4. The CDR3 coding sequence is TGTGCCAGCAGCGTGCAGGGGGCCTTCCAAGAGACCCAGTACTTC. Its protein product is CASSVQGAFQETQYF.

The chain carries TRBV27 and TRBJ1-5; 7 bases fit TRBD1. The trim removed 6 bases at V and 9 bases at J, leaving 5 bases unmatched. CDR1 is MNHEY, CDR2 SMNVEV, per germline (reference sequence). This CDR3 region has 12 residues. DNA for the CDR3: TGTGCCAGCAGCCTGACAGGGAGGCCCCAGCATTTT. Translation: CASSLTGRPQHF.

CDR3 region: CASGFIRDSNQPQHF. In DNA, the CDR3 is TGTGCTAGTGGTTTCATACGGGATAGCAATCAGCCCCAGCATTTT. The chain recombines TRBV12-5 with TRBJ1-5; no reliable D call. Trimming took off 3 bases at V and 0 bases at J, with 9 bases between the two ends. Germline V lookup: CDR1 LGHNT, CDR2 FRNRAP. The CDR3 spans 15 residues.

V is TRBV5-1 and J is TRBJ1-5; a possible D gene is TRBD1 (5 bases). The CDR3 has 13 amino acids. Trimming cost V 1 base and J 7 bases, with 9 bases left between them. Germline assignment: CDR1 SGHRS and CDR2 YFSETQ. CDR3 in DNA: TGCGCCAGCAGCTTGTCAGGGAACCAGCCCCAGCATTTT. This gives the protein CASSLSGNQPQHF.

In this sample, this clone turned up once. The gene calls are TRBV6-1 and TRBJ1-4, with TRBD1 identical over 9 bases. Germline CDR1 is MNHNS and CDR2 is SASEGT. V shed 6 bases, J shed 6 bases, and the junction held 2 bases outside the gene matches. The CDR3 covers 13 residues. CDR3: CASRRQGDEKLFF. In nucleotides, the CDR3 is TGTGCCAGCAGGAGACAGGGGGATGAAAAACTGTTTTTT.

The chain combines TRBV10-3 with TRBJ1-5, with 8 bases matching TRBD1. Per the germline V gene, CDR1 is ENHRY and CDR2 is SYGVKD. The CDR3 sequence is 13 residues long. The V gene end was trimmed by 10 bases and the J gene end by 4 bases; junction bases not matched to a gene: 6. The CDR3 bases are TGTGCCACGGCGGACAGGGAAAATCAGCCCCAGCATTTT. Protein: CATADRENQPQHF.

The V call is TRBV5-1, the J call TRBJ2-7, with a weak D call TRBD2 (6 bases). The V end lost 4 bases, the J end lost 0 bases, and 11 bases lay between the germline ends. The germline V gene has CDR1 SGHRS and CDR2 YFSETQ. The CDR3 is made up of 14 amino acids. CDR3 loop: CASSPGTPSYEQYF. In DNA form, the CDR3 reads TGCGCCAGCAGCCCCGGGACTCCCTCCTACGAGCAGTACTTC.

The rearrangement joins TRBV7-2 to TRBJ1-2; D may be TRBD1 (5 bases). Germline V gives CDR1 SGHTA, CDR2 FQGNSA. V lost 7 bases and J 6 bases, leaving 18 bases between the germline ends. The CDR3 covers 14 residues. CDR3 nucleotides: TGTGCCAGCAACCCACTCCAGGGAAGGAATGGCTACACCTTC. This sequence encodes CASNPLQGRNGYTF.

The chain recombines TRBV5-6 with TRBJ1-2; D is possibly TRBD1 (6 bases). The CDR3 runs to 14 residues. CDR1 is SGHDT, CDR2 YYEEEE, per germline. Trimming cost V 4 bases and J 3 bases, with 13 bases left between them. For the CDR3, the DNA is TGTGCCAGCAGCCTGGACAGAGAGTACTATGGCTACACCTTC. Encoded protein: CASSLDREYYGYTF.

The table lists this clone with a few counts. The rearrangement links TRBV29-1 to TRBJ2-7, with 9 nucleotides matching TRBD2. V lost 7 bases, J lost 3 bases, and 7 bases stayed unmatched. The germline CDR1 and CDR2 sequences are SQVTM and ANQGSEA. The CDR3 consists of 13 residues. The DNA for the CDR3 is TGCAGCGCAATAGCGGGGGCAGACTACGAGCAGTACTTC. Translating gives CSAIAGADYEQYF.

The genes are TRBV28 and TRBJ1-4; no reliable D call. CDR1 and CDR2 from the germline V gene are MDHEN and SYDVKM. The CDR3 contains 14 residues. V dropped 3 bases and J dropped 5 bases, with 10 bases sitting between them. The CDR3 sequence: CASSFEEVNEKLFF. Written as DNA, the CDR3 is TGTGCCAGCAGTTTTGAGGAGGTGAATGAAAAACTGTTTTTT. Full variable domain (remainder filled in from reference TRBV28 and TRBJ1-4): DVKVTQSSRYLVKRTGEKVFLECVQDMDHENMFWYRQDPGLGLRLIYFSYDVKMKEKGDIPEGYSVSREKKERFSLILESASTNQTSMYLCASSFEEVNEKLFFGSGTQLSVL.

The CDR3 sequence: CASSQEVAGYYGYTF. The CDR3 DNA sequence: TGTGCCAGCAGCCAGGAGGTCGCAGGTTACTATGGCTACACCTTC. The chain couples TRBV7-9 to TRBJ1-2; D gene unclear. The CDR3 extends over 15 amino acids. Per germline, CDR1 SEHNR and CDR2 FQNEAQ (reference sequence). Trimming removed 5 bases from V and 3 bases from J, with 16 bases in between.

This clone was counted a single time. This chain connects TRBV28 to TRBJ1-3; 7 bases fit TRBD1. The germline gives CDR1 MDHEN, CDR2 SYDVKM. The V and J ends lost 6 bases and 0 bases, in that order; junction bases with no gene match: 8. The CDR3 sequence is 16 residues long. This CDR3 reads CASSRDRALSGNTIYF. DNA of the CDR3: TGTGCCAGCAGCCGAGACAGGGCCCTCTCTGGAAACACCATATATTTT. Combining the CDR3 with reference TRBV28 and TRBJ1-3 gives the whole variable domain DVKVTQSSRYLVKRTGEKVFLECVQDMDHENMFWYRQDPGLGLRLIYFSYDVKMKEKGDIPEGYSVSREKKERFSLILESASTNQTSMYLCASSRDRALSGNTIYFGEGSWLTVV.

This clone has just a few counts. The rearrangement links TRBV28 to TRBJ1-2; D perhaps matches TRBD1 (5 bases). This CDR3 is built from 12 residues. The ends were cut back, 4 bases at V and 6 bases at J, with 9 bases in the middle. Germline CDR1 MDHEN, CDR2 SYDVKM. The CDR3 DNA sequence: TGTGCCAGCAGTTACCAGGGCCATGGCTACACCTTC. It translates to CASSYQGHGYTF.

V usage is TRBV13 and J usage is TRBJ2-7, with 7 bases lining up with TRBD1. The length of the CDR3 is 14 residues. The germline V gene has CDR1 PRHDT and CDR2 FYEKMQ (reference sequence). Unmatched junction bases numbered 3, after V lost 4 bases and J lost 0 bases. The CDR3 DNA sequence: TGTGCCAGCAGCTCAGACAGGGACTCCTACGAGCAGTACTTC. This gives the protein CASSSDRDSYEQYF.

This chain's CDR3 is CASSTSDRGWSPLHF. For the CDR3, the DNA is TGTGCCAGCAGTACATCCGACAGGGGTTGGTCACCCCTCCACTTT. This sequence joins TRBV27 and TRBJ1-6; 8 bases map to TRBD1. The CDR3 contains 15 residues. V was clipped by 5 bases and J by 10 bases; unmatched bases: 10. CDR1 is MNHEY and CDR2 is SMNVEV in the germline V gene (reference sequence).